The clone carrying this T cell receptor beta chain has only one observation. The antigen remains unidentified. This sample is part of a study of cytomegalovirus exposure and HLA in healthy donors. Study observations and caveats: A reported reduction in N-insertions relative to the 666-donor mean was seen in an Asian-associated ancestry cluster in a later analysis. In an earlier analysis, about 87% or about 30%: the productive usage of most TCR beta V segments. CMV serostatus alone was available as immune exposure information.

Researchers ran the PCR with 60 Vbeta and 13 Jbeta primers. Sequencing was performed with immunoSEQ multiplex PCR; in TCRdb, only in-frame clones are kept and a portion is missing. Of 300,000 or so clones detected, 84% appear once; the ten largest clones hold approximately 2%. V lost 2 bases, J lost 8 bases, and 21 bases stayed unmatched. The CDR3 runs 19 residues. Germline CDR1 and CDR2: SGHAT and FQNNGV. The sample was PBMCs. The clonotype originates from a middle-aged woman in good health and CMV-seropositive. This chain joins TRBV11-2 and TRBJ1-2; TRBD1 matches 9 bases. CDR3 amino acids: CASSLRGIGDRAWPGGYTF. CDR3 nucleotides: TGTGCCAGCAGCTTAAGGGGGATAGGGGACAGGGCCTGGCCGGGAGGCTACACCTTC.